This TCR beta chain was sequenced in a study of Graves' ophthalmopathy and Graves' hyperthyroidism. V lost 5 bases to trimming and J lost 6 bases, with 13 bases between them. The germline CDR1 and CDR2 sequences are SGHVS and FQNEAQ. The CDR3 is 14 amino acids. Orbital computed tomography, together with clinical symptoms, serum thyroxine, TRAb and thyroid ultrasound, was used for diagnosis. This clonotype was detected a few times. Antigen specificity is unknown. The study's findings and limits: Among expanded thyroid clonotypes above 0.001 frequency, most also occurred in blood. Prediction of ophthalmopathy progression reached roughly 70% sensitivity and roughly 72% specificity.

Amplification of TCR beta CDR3 regions used RNA transcripts. The workflow started with a first-round RT-PCR run with HTBI primers and then moved on to a second-round multiplex PCR. Via MiXCR, TCRdb re-called the multiplex PCR reads, giving one row per CDR3 protein. The repertoire holds approximately 700,000 distinct CDR3 sequences, with roughly 40% as singletons. This receptor was identified in an adult man with Graves' ophthalmopathy. Sequencing was performed on peripheral blood. The chain is built from TRBV7-8 and TRBJ2-2; TRBD1 is a possible D gene (6 bases). CDR3 nucleotides: TGTGCCAGCAGCCCCACCACAGGGTCCGGGGAGCTGTTTTTT. This codes for CASSPTTGSGELFF.